One sample yielded the 12 T cell receptor beta chains listed below, sequenced in a study of blood T cell repertoires in COVID-19. Produced via immunoSEQ multiplex PCR; TCRdb's table is partial and in-frame only. The data show 110,000 to 150,000 clones, with roughly nine tenths seen just once and just over 3% held by the top ten. The sequencing input was peripheral blood. The source is a woman aged 60 to 75 with active COVID-19.

The chain recombines TRBV9 with TRBJ2-3, with 14 positions matching TRBD2. V lost 4 bases, J lost 4 bases, and 5 bases stayed unmatched. This CDR3 comprises 16 residues. Looked up from germline, CDR1 is SGDLS and CDR2 is YYNGEE. CDR3 region: CASSQGTSGGADTQYF. The DNA of the CDR3 is TGTGCCAGCAGCCAAGGGACTAGCGGGGGCGCAGATACGCAGTATTTT.

This clone has just a few counts. This CDR3 is CASSVRGLWEEQYF. The DNA of the CDR3 is TGTGCCAGCAGTGTCAGGGGGCTCTGGGAGGAGCAGTACTTC. The chain couples TRBV2 to TRBJ2-7; 8 nucleotides align to TRBD1. Trimming at V came to 4 bases and at J to 7 bases, leaving 9 bases not matched to a gene. The CDR3 covers 14 residues. The germline V gene encodes CDR1 SNHLY and CDR2 FYNNEI. The complete variable domain, with remaining parts taken from reference TRBV2 and TRBJ2-7, reads EPEVTQTPSHQVTQMGQEVILRCVPISNHLYFYWYRQILGQKVEFLVSFYNNEISEKSEIFDDQFSVERPDGSNFTLKIRSTKLEDSAMYFCASSVRGLWEEQYFGPGTRLTVT.

The gene calls are TRBV7-3 and TRBJ2-3, with TRBD2 matching over 11 bases. Germline CDR1 is SGHTA and CDR2 is FQGTGA. The CDR3 loop spans 18 amino acids. The ends lost 0 bases at V and 0 bases at J; junction bases unmatched: 5. CDR3 bases: TGTGCCAGCAGCTTAACTTGGACTAGCGGGTTAAGCACAGATACGCAGTATTTT. Encoded protein: CASSLTWTSGLSTDTQYF.

V is TRBV11-3 and J is TRBJ1-1; D gene unclear. V lost 1 base and J 0 bases, leaving 9 bases between the germline ends. The CDR3 covers 15 residues. CDR1 SGHNT and CDR2 YENEEA come from the germline V gene. CDR3 nucleotides: TGTGCCAGCAGCTTAGGAGGAGATTTGAACACTGAAGCTTTCTTT. This translates into CASSLGGDLNTEAFF.

The rearrangement links TRBV2 to TRBJ1-2; 7 bases fit TRBD1. This CDR3 comprises 14 residues. Germline CDR1 reads SNHLY; CDR2 reads FYNNEI. V was pared by 6 bases and J by 6 bases, with 10 bases of the junction left unmatched. This CDR3 is CASRPPDRLNGYTF. Written as DNA, the CDR3 is TGTGCCAGCAGACCCCCGGACAGGTTAAATGGCTACACCTTC.

The chain uses TRBV18 and TRBJ2-3; D is possibly TRBD2 (5 bases). Per the germline V gene, CDR1 is KGHSH and CDR2 is LQKENI. Between the trimmed V and J ends, which lost 4 bases and 4 bases, there was a span of 18 bases. This CDR3 has 16 amino acids. Here the CDR3 DNA reads TGTGCCAGCTCACATCGAAGAGGGTCCGGGGCAGATACGCAGTATTTT. Translated: CASSHRRGSGADTQYF. Looking up the rest from reference TRBV18 and TRBJ2-3 gives the full variable domain: NAGVMQNPRHLVRRRGQEARLRCSPMKGHSHVYWYRQLPEEGLKFMVYLQKENIIDESGMPKERFSAEFPKEGPSILRIQQVVRGDSAAYFCASSHRRGSGADTQYFGPGTRLTVL.

This sequence joins TRBV5-1 and TRBJ2-7, with D tentatively TRBD2 (5 bases). The CDR3 runs to 13 residues. CDR1 and CDR2 from the germline V gene are SGHRS and YFSETQ. V gave up 5 bases and J gave up 0 bases, with 9 bases separating them. This CDR3 reads CASRYGGSYEQYF. In DNA, the CDR3 is TGCGCCAGCAGGTATGGAGGCTCCTACGAGCAGTACTTC.

This rearrangement joins TRBV7-6 to TRBJ1-1; 9 nucleotides match TRBD1. CDR1 is SGHVS, CDR2 FNYEAQ, per germline. This CDR3 has 15 amino acids. With 5 bases clipped from V and 4 bases from J, the junction kept 8 bases outside the gene matches. The CDR3 is CASSARTGDGTEAFF. The CDR3 coding sequence is TGTGCCAGCAGCGCCCGGACAGGGGACGGCACTGAAGCTTTCTTT.

The gene calls are TRBV7-9 and TRBJ1-6; D uncertain. In germline, CDR1 is SEHNR, CDR2 FQNEAQ (reference sequence). V lost 0 bases, J lost 10 bases, and 13 bases lay in between. The length of the CDR3 is 15 residues. The chain's CDR3 is CASSLAPGMSSPLHF. CDR3 in DNA: TGTGCCAGCAGCTTAGCGCCGGGGATGAGCTCACCCCTCCACTTT.

This sequence joins TRBV19 and TRBJ1-1; tentative D call: TRBD1 (5 bases). V was cut by 8 bases and J by 0 bases, with 16 bases left in between. The CDR3 is made up of 15 amino acids. Germline assignment: CDR1 LNHDA and CDR2 SQIVND (reference sequence). The CDR3 DNA reads as TGTGCCAGTGAGACAGCCGGACTAATGAACACTGAAGCTTTCTTT. Protein sequence: CASETAGLMNTEAFF.

J is TRBJ2-3 and V is TRBV5-1, with D possibly matching TRBD2 (6 bases). This CDR3 is 16 amino acids long. In germline, CDR1 is SGHRS, CDR2 YFSETQ. Trimming took 5 bases from V and 1 from J, leaving 17 bases between them. CDR3 loop: CASSWDAGTGTDTQYF. In nucleotides, the CDR3 is TGCGCCAGCAGTTGGGACGCGGGGACGGGCACAGATACGCAGTATTTT.

J is TRBJ1-2 and V is TRBV28, with TRBD1 matching 9 bases. V trimming: 4 bases; J trimming: 4 bases; junction bases outside the gene matches: 4. Germline V gives CDR1 MDHEN, CDR2 SYDVKM. The CDR3 has 14 residues. The CDR3 here is CASSSRDRAYGYTF. CDR3 sequence (DNA): TGTGCCAGCAGTTCCCGGGACAGGGCCTATGGCTACACCTTC.